Shown below are 25 T cell receptor beta chains from a single sample sequenced in a study of blood T cell repertoires in COVID-19. Produced via immunoSEQ multiplex PCR; TCRdb's table is partial and in-frame only. The sample lists a few hundred thousand clones, around 83% occurring once. The source material was peripheral blood. The receptor set was obtained from a man aged 45 to 65 with active or convalescent COVID-19.

CDR3 amino acids: CATAPSGSTDTQYF. Written as DNA, the CDR3 is TGTGCCACCGCTCCTAGCGGGAGCACAGATACGCAGTATTTT. V usage is TRBV19 and J usage is TRBJ2-3; 8 nucleotides align to TRBD2. With V trimmed by 10 bases and J by 0 bases, 6 bases remained unmatched. CDR1 and CDR2 from the germline V gene are LNHDA and SQIVND (reference sequence). This CDR3 is 14 amino acids long.

V and J are TRBV18 and TRBJ2-6, with a weak D call TRBD2 (7 bases). The V and J ends lost 4 bases and 4 bases respectively, with 14 bases between them. This CDR3 is 16 amino acids long. In germline, CDR1 is KGHSH, CDR2 LQKENI. The CDR3, as DNA: TGTGCCAGCTCACTACAGGGACTAACAGGGGCCAACGTCCTGACTTTC. It codes for CASSLQGLTGANVLTF.

The rearrangement joins TRBV7-9 to TRBJ2-1; a weak D match, TRBD2 (6 bases). V was clipped by 9 bases and J by 4 bases, with 22 bases between them. The CDR3 totals 16 residues. Germline values: CDR1 SEHNR, CDR2 FQNEAQ (reference sequence). CDR3 residues: CASTLATTADYNEQFF. The CDR3 DNA reads as TGTGCCAGTACCCTAGCGACGACCGCGGATTACAATGAGCAGTTCTTC. Filled out from reference TRBV7-9 and TRBJ2-1, the complete variable domain reads DTGVSQNPRHKITKRGQNVTFRCDPISEHNRLYWYRQTLGQGPEFLTYFQNEAQLEKSRLLSDRFSAERPKGSFSTLEIQRTEQGDSAMYLCASTLATTADYNEQFFGPGTRLTVL.

The chain recombines TRBV11-3 with TRBJ2-1; 11 nucleotides agree with TRBD2. Per germline, CDR1 SGHNT and CDR2 YENEEA. The V and J ends lost 1 base and 9 bases, in that order; junction bases with no gene match: 8. This CDR3 contains 16 residues. CDR3 sequence reads: CASSLVPLAGGGEQFF. The DNA of the CDR3 is TGTGCCAGCAGCTTAGTGCCTCTAGCGGGGGGAGGTGAGCAGTTCTTC.

The chain has TRBV7-6 and TRBJ2-7, with 7 bases matching TRBD2. Germline lookup yields CDR1 SGHVS and CDR2 FNYEAQ. The ends lost 1 base at V and 2 bases at J; junction bases unmatched: 8. CDR3 length equals 16 residues. CDR3 region: CASSLGGVAGAYEQYF. DNA for the CDR3: TGTGCCAGCAGCTTAGGGGGAGTGGCGGGGGCCTACGAGCAGTACTTC.

The CDR3: CASSQGRGYGYTF. CDR3 coding DNA: TGCGCCAGCAGCCAGGGCAGGGGATATGGCTACACCTTC. The V gene is TRBV4-3, the J gene TRBJ1-2, with D tentatively TRBD1 (6 bases). V lost 3 bases and J lost 5, with 10 bases in between. The CDR3 totals 13 residues. Germline V gives CDR1 LGHNA, CDR2 YSLEER.

The genes are TRBV5-1 and TRBJ2-3; no firm D call. This CDR3 comprises 14 residues. V was shortened by 0 bases and J by 3 bases, with 8 bases between the two germline ends. Germline CDR1 is SGHRS and CDR2 is YFSETQ. CDR3 nucleotides: TGCGCCAGCAGCTTGGCCCAGGAAACAGATACGCAGTATTTT. Translating gives CASSLAQETDTQYF.

The rearrangement uses TRBV6-5 and TRBJ1-6, with D perhaps TRBD1 (6 bases). Germline lookup yields CDR1 MNHEY and CDR2 SVGAGI. Trimming took 2 bases from V and 9 from J, leaving 11 bases between them. This CDR3 has 14 amino acids. CDR3: CASSYAQGFSPLHF. CDR3 bases: TGTGCCAGCAGTTACGCACAGGGCTTTTCACCCCTCCACTTT.

The rearrangement links TRBV5-1 to TRBJ1-3; D unresolved. The V and J ends lost 0 bases and 4 bases respectively, with 17 bases between them. Germline CDR1 is SGHRS and CDR2 is YFSETQ. The CDR3 runs 17 residues. The CDR3 DNA is TGCGCCAGCAGCTTGGATATAGGACTGAGCAACGGAAACACCATATATTTT. This translates into CASSLDIGLSNGNTIYF. Together with reference TRBV5-1 and TRBJ1-3, the CDR3 gives the full variable domain: KAGVTQTPRYLIKTRGQQVTLSCSPISGHRSVSWYQQTPGQGLQFLFEYFSETQRNKGNFPGRFSGRQFSNSRSEMNVSTLELGDSALYLCASSLDIGLSNGNTIYFGEGSWLTVV.

The chain combines TRBV3-1 (or the pseudogene TRBV3-2) with TRBJ1-1, with 10 bases lining up with TRBD1. Per the germline V gene, CDR1 is LGHDT and CDR2 is YNNKEL (reference sequence). V lost 3 bases, J lost 5 bases, and 12 bases stayed unmatched. This CDR3 region has 17 residues. The CDR3 loop is CASSQRQGARIRTEAFF. Here the CDR3 DNA reads TGTGCCAGCAGCCAGAGACAGGGGGCCCGAATTAGGACTGAAGCTTTCTTT.

The V gene is TRBV5-4, the J gene TRBJ2-3; tentatively, D is TRBD2 (5 bases). The CDR3 is 16 amino acids. Trimming cost V 4 bases and J 0 bases, with 15 bases left between them. The germline gives CDR1 SGHNT, CDR2 YYREEE (reference sequence). CDR3: CASSPGGGPSTDTQYF. CDR3 DNA: TGTGCCAGCAGCCCTGGAGGCGGGCCTAGCACAGATACGCAGTATTTT.

V gene TRBV5-1 combines with J gene TRBJ1-5; 7 bases align to TRBD1. This CDR3 has 15 amino acids. J was trimmed by 4 bases and V by 0 bases; bases with no gene match: 4. The germline V gene encodes CDR1 SGHRS and CDR2 YFSETQ. CDR3 DNA: TGCGCCAGCAGCTTGGATGGACAGGCTAATCAGCCCCAGCATTTT. This gives the protein CASSLDGQANQPQHF. Based on the CDR3 plus reference TRBV5-1 and TRBJ1-5, the full variable domain is KAGVTQTPRYLIKTRGQQVTLSCSPISGHRSVSWYQQTPGQGLQFLFEYFSETQRNKGNFPGRFSGRQFSNSRSEMNVSTLELGDSALYLCASSLDGQANQPQHFGDGTRLSIL.

This clone was seen only a few times. CDR3 in amino acids: CASSSRGNEQFF. DNA for the CDR3: TGTGCCAGCAGCTCTAGGGGTAATGAGCAGTTCTTC. The chain links TRBV7-2 to TRBJ2-1, with a possible D match to TRBD1 (5 bases). The CDR3 runs 12 residues. Germline lookup yields CDR1 SGHTA and CDR2 FQGNSA. Deletions cut 4 bases from V and 7 bases from J, with 8 bases between.

The rearrangement joins TRBV21-1 to TRBJ1-5; the table assigns TRBD1, which was not confirmed against the DNA. TRBV21-1 is designated a pseudogene. The CDR3 has 18 amino acids. The CDR3 spells CASSKVEQGVPSNQPQHF. The CDR3 DNA is TGTGCCAGCAGCAAGGTGGAACAGGGGGTCCCTAGCAATCAGCCCCAGCATTTT.

The rearrangement uses TRBV15 and TRBJ1-5; TRBD1 is a possible D gene (6 bases). The V gene's germline CDR1 is LNHNV and CDR2 YYDKDF (reference sequence). Trimming removed 2 bases at V and 7 bases at J, with 15 bases between. This CDR3 has 15 amino acids. The CDR3 coding sequence is TGTGCCACCAGCAGAAGGGGGGGCGGGGAGCAGCCCCAGCATTTT. Translating it yields CATSRRGGGEQPQHF.

The chain recombines TRBV10-3 with TRBJ1-2; 9 nucleotides match TRBD1. The CDR3 sequence is 13 residues long. Per the germline V gene, CDR1 is ENHRY and CDR2 is SYGVKD. With V trimmed by 6 bases and J by 4 bases, 3 bases remained unmatched. The CDR3: CAIRPTGGYGYTF. CDR3 sequence (DNA): TGTGCCATCAGACCGACAGGGGGCTATGGCTACACCTTC.

The chain couples TRBV5-1 to TRBJ1-4, with 9 bases identical to TRBD1. Germline V gives CDR1 SGHRS, CDR2 YFSETQ. Trimming took 0 bases from V and 6 from J; bases not matched to a gene: 3. This CDR3 has 15 amino acids. The CDR3 nucleotides are TGCGCCAGCAGCTTGGATGGACAGGGGTATGAAAAACTGTTTTTT. Amino acid sequence: CASSLDGQGYEKLFF. The full variable domain, in which reference TRBV5-1 and TRBJ1-4 provide the parts outside the CDR3, is KAGVTQTPRYLIKTRGQQVTLSCSPISGHRSVSWYQQTPGQGLQFLFEYFSETQRNKGNFPGRFSGRQFSNSRSEMNVSTLELGDSALYLCASSLDGQGYEKLFFGSGTQLSVL.

This clone was observed once. The V call is TRBV7-6, the J call TRBJ1-2; D unclear. Germline CDR1 reads SGHVS; CDR2 reads FNYEAQ. V was trimmed by 1 base and J by 8 bases, leaving 20 bases between them. The CDR3 covers 16 residues. In DNA form, the CDR3 reads TGTGCCAGCAGCTTAGGAGTACGGGAAGGAACCCAAGGCTACACCTTC. It specifies CASSLGVREGTQGYTF.

The V call is TRBV9, the J call TRBJ2-1; 9 bases map to TRBD2. Germline V gene sequence: CDR1 SGDLS, CDR2 YYNGEE. The CDR3 runs to 16 residues. With 4 bases clipped from V and 0 bases from J, the junction kept 5 bases outside the gene matches. The CDR3 DNA sequence: TGTGCCAGCAGCCCTCTTAGCGGGAGCTCCTACAATGAGCAGTTCTTC. It translates to CASSPLSGSSYNEQFF.

This chain joins TRBV4-2 and TRBJ2-1; D remains unclear. This CDR3 comprises 11 residues. From germline, CDR1 is LGHNA and CDR2 YNFKEQ. The germline V and J ends were trimmed by 8 bases and 10 bases, with 12 bases remaining between them. CDR3 in amino acids: CASGDSREQFF. For the CDR3, the DNA is TGTGCCAGCGGTGACTCGAGAGAGCAGTTCTTC.

The chain recombines TRBV5-1 with TRBJ2-5; the match to TRBD1 covers 12 bases. V lost 4 bases to trimming and J lost 5 bases; unmatched junction nucleotides: 6. CDR3 length: 15 amino acids. The germline CDR1 and CDR2 sequences are SGHRS and YFSETQ. The DNA of the CDR3 is TGCGCCAGCAGCGGAGGGGACAGGGGGCCGGAGACCCAGTACTTC. Residues: CASSGGDRGPETQYF.

The rearrangement joins TRBV5-4 to TRBJ2-4, with 8 bases identical to TRBD2. The length of the CDR3 is 16 residues. Germline lookup yields CDR1 SGHNT and CDR2 YYREEE (reference sequence). Germline trimming cut 4 bases from V and 1 base from J; bases unmatched to any gene: 7. CDR3 amino acids: CASSGGTSVAKNIQYF. In DNA form, the CDR3 reads TGTGCCAGCAGCGGTGGGACTAGTGTTGCCAAAAACATTCAGTACTTC. Together with reference TRBV5-4 and TRBJ2-4, the CDR3 gives the full variable domain: ETGVTQSPTHLIKTRGQQVTLRCSSQSGHNTVSWYQQALGQGPQFIFQYYREEENGRGNFPPRFSGLQFPNYSSELNVNALELDDSALYLCASSGGTSVAKNIQYFGAGTRLSVL.

The V gene is TRBV6-1, the J gene TRBJ1-2; D is unclear. The CDR3 loop spans 15 amino acids. Per the germline V gene, CDR1 is MNHNS and CDR2 is SASEGT. V was trimmed by 1 base and J by 1 base, leaving 10 bases between them. CDR3 DNA: TGTGCCAGCAGTGAAGTGGCAGGCAGTAACTATGGCTACACCTTC. Translation gives CASSEVAGSNYGYTF.

The gene calls are TRBV7-2 and TRBJ1-2, with D tentatively TRBD1 (5 bases). V was pared by 1 base and J by 4 bases, with 10 bases between. CDR3 length: 14 residues. Per the germline V gene, CDR1 is SGHTA and CDR2 is FQGNSA. CDR3 sequence: CASSLVGGGYGYTF. The CDR3 DNA follows: TGTGCCAGCAGCTTAGTTGGGGGAGGCTATGGCTACACCTTC. Complete variable domain (other parts from reference TRBV7-2 and TRBJ1-2): GAGVSQSPSNKVTEKGKDVELRCDPISGHTALYWYRQSLGQGLEFLIYFQGNSAPDKSGLPSDRFSAERTGGSVSTLTIQRTQQEDSAVYLCASSLVGGGYGYTFGSGTRLTVV.

The genes are TRBV7-8 and TRBJ2-7; the match to TRBD2 covers 7 bases. This CDR3 has 12 residues. Trimming cost V 2 bases and J 7 bases; bases outside gene matches: 2. Looked up from germline, CDR1 is SGHVS and CDR2 is FQNEAQ. The CDR3 loop is CASSLWGGEQYF. The CDR3 DNA sequence: TGTGCCAGCAGCTTATGGGGGGGGGAGCAGTACTTC.